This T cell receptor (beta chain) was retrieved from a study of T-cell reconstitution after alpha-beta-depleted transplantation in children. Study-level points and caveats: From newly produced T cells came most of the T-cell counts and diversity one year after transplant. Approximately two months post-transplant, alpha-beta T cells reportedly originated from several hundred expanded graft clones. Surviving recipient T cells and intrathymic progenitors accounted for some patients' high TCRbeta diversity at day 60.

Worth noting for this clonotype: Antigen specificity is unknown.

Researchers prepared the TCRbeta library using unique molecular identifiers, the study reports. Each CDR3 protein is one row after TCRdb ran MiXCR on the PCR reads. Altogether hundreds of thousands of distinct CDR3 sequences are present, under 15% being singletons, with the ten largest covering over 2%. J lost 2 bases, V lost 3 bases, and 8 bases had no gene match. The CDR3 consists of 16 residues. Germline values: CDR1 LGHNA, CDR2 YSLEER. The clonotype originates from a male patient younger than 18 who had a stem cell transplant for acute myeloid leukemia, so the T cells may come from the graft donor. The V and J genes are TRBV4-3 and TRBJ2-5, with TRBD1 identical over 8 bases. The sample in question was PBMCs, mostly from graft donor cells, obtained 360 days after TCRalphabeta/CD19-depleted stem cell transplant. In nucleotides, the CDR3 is TGCGCCAGCAGCCATGACCTCGGACAGGGACAAGAGACCCAGTACTTC. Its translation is CASSHDLGQGQETQYF.